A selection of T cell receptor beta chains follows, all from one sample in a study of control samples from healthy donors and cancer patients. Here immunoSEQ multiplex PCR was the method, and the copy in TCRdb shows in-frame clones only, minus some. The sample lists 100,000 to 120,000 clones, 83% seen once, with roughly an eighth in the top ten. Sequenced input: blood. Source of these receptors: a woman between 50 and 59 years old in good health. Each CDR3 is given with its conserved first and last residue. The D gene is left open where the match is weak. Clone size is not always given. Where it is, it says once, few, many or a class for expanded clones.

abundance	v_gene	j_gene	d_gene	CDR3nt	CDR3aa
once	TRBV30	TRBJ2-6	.	TGTGCCTGGTCCTACCCGGGACGGCCCTCTGGGGCCAACGTCCTGACTTTC	CAWSYPGRPSGANVLTF
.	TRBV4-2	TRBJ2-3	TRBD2	TGTGCCAGCAGCCAGGCCCCGTGGACTAGCGGGACCACAGATACGCAGTATTTT	CASSQAPWTSGTTDTQYF
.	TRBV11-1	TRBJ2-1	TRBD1	TGTGCCAGCAGCTTAGCCGGGACAGGGTCTATCAATGAGCAGTTCTTC	CASSLAGTGSINEQFF
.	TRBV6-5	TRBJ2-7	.	TGTGCCAGCACGCCGAGCGGAAGGGCCTACGAGCAGTACTTC	CASTPSGRAYEQYF
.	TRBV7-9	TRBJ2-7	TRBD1	TGTGCCAGCAGCCCCAGGACAGGCTCCTCCTCCGAGCAGTACTTC	CASSPRTGSSSEQYF
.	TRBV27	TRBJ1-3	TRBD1	TGTGCCAGCAGGCCAGGGGGCTTTAGAAACACCATATATTTT	CASRPGGFRNTIYF
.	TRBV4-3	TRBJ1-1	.	TGCGCCAGCAGCCAAGAGGGGTACACTGAAGCTTTCTTT	CASSQEGYTEAFF
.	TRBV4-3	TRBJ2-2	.	TGCGCCAGCAGCCAAGACAGGGCACCGAACACCGGGGAGCTGTTTTTT	CASSQDRAPNTGELFF
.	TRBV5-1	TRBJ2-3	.	TGCGCCAGCAGCTCCACGGACGTCACAGATACGCAGTATTTT	CASSSTDVTDTQYF
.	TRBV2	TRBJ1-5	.	TGTGCCAGCAGCCAAGGGGCAGGGGACGGGGGGCATCAGCCCCAGCATTTT	CASSQGAGDGGHQPQHF
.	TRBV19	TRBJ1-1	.	TGTGCCAGTAGTCACCGGACGGGTAAGAACACTGAAGCTTTCTTT	CASSHRTGKNTEAFF
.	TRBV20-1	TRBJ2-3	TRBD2	TGCAGTGCTAGTTTGGGACTAGCGGGGGGTGGGGCAGATACGCAGTATTTT	CSASLGLAGGGADTQYF
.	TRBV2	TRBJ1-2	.	TGTGCCAGCAGTGAATCCCTTTATGGGCAGATTAACTATGGCTACACCTTC	CASSESLYGQINYGYTF
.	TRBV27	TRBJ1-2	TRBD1	TGTGCCAGCAGTTGGGGACAGGGGCGAGTTGGCTACACCTTC	CASSWGQGRVGYTF
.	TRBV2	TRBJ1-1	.	TGTGCCAGCAGGCCGTGGAACACTGAAGCTTTCTTT	CASRPWNTEAFF
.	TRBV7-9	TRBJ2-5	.	TGTGCCAGCAGCAGGGAGGGGGTGGCTCAGACCCAGTACTTC	CASSREGVAQTQYF
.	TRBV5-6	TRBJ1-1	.	TGTGCCAGCAGCCTGGGGGATGCCACTGAAGCTTTCTTT	CASSLGDATEAFF
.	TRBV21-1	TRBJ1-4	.	TGTGCCAGCAGCAAAGGGGCGGCTCGCGAAAAACTGTTTTTT	CASSKGAAREKLFF
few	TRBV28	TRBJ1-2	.	TGTGCCAGCAGAAAACAGGGTTATTACGGCTACACCTTC	CASRKQGYYGYTF
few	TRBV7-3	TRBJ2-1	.	TGTGCCAGCAGCCCCCTCTTGGGCGGGGCATACAATGAGCAGTTCTTC	CASSPLLGGAYNEQFF
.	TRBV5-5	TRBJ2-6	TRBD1	TGTGCCAGCAGCTCACTACACCGGGACAGGGTATCTGGGGCCAACGTCCTGACTTTC	CASSSLHRDRVSGANVLTF
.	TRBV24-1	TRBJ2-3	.	TGTGCCACCAGTAAGCCCGGGACCTCGGATACGCAGTATTTT	CATSKPGTSDTQYF
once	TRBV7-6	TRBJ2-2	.	TGTGCCAGCAGCGTGATTGGAGGCAGGAACACCGGGGAGCTGTTTTTT	CASSVIGGRNTGELFF
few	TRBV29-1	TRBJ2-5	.	TGCAGCGGATTTGGGGTAGAGACCCAGTACTTC	CSGFGVETQYF
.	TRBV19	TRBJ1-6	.	TGTGCCAGCCAGGCGAACAATTCACCCCTCCACTTT	CASQANNSPLHF
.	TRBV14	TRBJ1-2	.	TGTGCCAGCAGCCAAGGTTTGGGGGTGGACTATGGCTACACCTTC	CASSQGLGVDYGYTF
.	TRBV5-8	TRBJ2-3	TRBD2	TGTGCCAGCAGTGGTGCCGGGGGGAGCACAGATACGCAGTATTTT	CASSGAGGSTDTQYF
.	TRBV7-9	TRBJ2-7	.	TGTGCCAGCAGCTTAGGAGTCGAGAAGCAGTACTTC	CASSLGVEKQYF
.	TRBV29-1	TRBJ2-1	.	TGCAGCGTTGAAAGGGCAGGGCACAATGAGCAGTTCTTC	CSVERAGHNEQFF
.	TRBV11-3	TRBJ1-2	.	TGTGCCAGCAGCCCCGGGGGGGTCCTAAGCTATGGCTACACCTTC	CASSPGGVLSYGYTF
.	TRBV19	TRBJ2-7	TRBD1	TGTGCCAGTAGCCCGGGACAGGGGATGATCTACGAGCAGTACTTC	CASSPGQGMIYEQYF
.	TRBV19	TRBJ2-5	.	TGTGCCAGTAGTGCCGGGTATGGGGAGACCCAGTACTTC	CASSAGYGETQYF
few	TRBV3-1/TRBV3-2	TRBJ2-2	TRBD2	TGTGCCAGCAGCCAAGGGGGAGGGACCGGGGAGCTGTTTTTT	CASSQGGGTGELFF
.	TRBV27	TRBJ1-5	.	TGTGCCAGCAGTTTGTCCGTGTTGCAGCCCCAGCATTTT	CASSLSVLQPQHF
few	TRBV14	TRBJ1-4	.	TGTGCCAGCAGCCAAGTCTTTCTGGGAAAACTGTTTTTT	CASSQVFLGKLFF
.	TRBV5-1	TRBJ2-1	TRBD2	TGCGCCAGCAGCTCGCGCTCAAGCGGGGCCACAAGTGAGCAGTTCTTC	CASSSRSSGATSEQFF
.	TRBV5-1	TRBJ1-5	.	TGCGCCAGCAGCTTGGGAAGTGGGAGCAATCAGCCCCAGCATTTT	CASSLGSGSNQPQHF
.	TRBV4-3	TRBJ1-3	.	TGCGCCAGCAGCCAAGATATGACAAACACCATATATTTT	CASSQDMTNTIYF
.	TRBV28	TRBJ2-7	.	TGTGCCAGCAGTTTCCTCGCGGGTGCCTACGAGCAGTACTTC	CASSFLAGAYEQYF
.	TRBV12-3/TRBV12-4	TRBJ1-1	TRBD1	TGTGCCAGCAGTCTAGACAGGGATGTGGAAGCTTTCTTT	CASSLDRDVEAFF
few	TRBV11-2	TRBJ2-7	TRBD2	TGTGCCAGCAGCTTAGTGGGGGGGAGCTCCTACGAGCAGTACTTC	CASSLVGGSSYEQYF
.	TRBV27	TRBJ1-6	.	TGTGCCAGCAGTTTATCAGAGGCGGGGAATAATTCACCCCTCCACTTT	CASSLSEAGNNSPLHF
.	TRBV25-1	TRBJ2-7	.	TGTGCCAGCAGTGAATCAGGAGGGGTAGGGTACGAGCAGTACTTC	CASSESGGVGYEQYF
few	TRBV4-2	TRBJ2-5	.	TGTGCCAGCAGCCAAGAGTACAGGAGCACTTACCAAGAGACCCAGTACTTC	CASSQEYRSTYQETQYF
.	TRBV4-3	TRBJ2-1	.	TGCGCCAGCAGCCAAGATTTCGGTGATGAGCAGTTCTTC	CASSQDFGDEQFF
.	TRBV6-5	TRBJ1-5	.	TGTGCCAGCAGTTCGACGGTCCTGGGTCAGCCCCAGCATTTT	CASSSTVLGQPQHF
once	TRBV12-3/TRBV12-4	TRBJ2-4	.	TGTGCCAGCGGGTGGAAGGGAATAAACATTCAGTACTTC	CASGWKGINIQYF
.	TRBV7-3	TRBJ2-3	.	TGTGCCAGCAGCTTAAATGAGGGCACAGATACGCAGTATTTT	CASSLNEGTDTQYF
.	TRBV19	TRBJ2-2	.	TGTGCCAGTAGTACCTCCGGGACCGGGGAGCTGTTTTTT	CASSTSGTGELFF
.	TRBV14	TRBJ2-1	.	TGTGCCAGCAGCTTGAAGAATGAGCAGTTCTTC	CASSLKNEQFF
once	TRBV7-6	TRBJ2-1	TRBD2	TGTGCCAGCAGCTCAACCGGGACTAGACACAATGAGCAGTTCTTC	CASSSTGTRHNEQFF
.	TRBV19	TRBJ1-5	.	TGTGCCAGCCGGGGGGGATTGGGCAATCAGCCCCAGCATTTT	CASRGGLGNQPQHF
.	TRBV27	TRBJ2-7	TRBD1	TGTGCCAGCAGCCTGACAGGGACCCATCTCTACGAGCAGTACTTC	CASSLTGTHLYEQYF
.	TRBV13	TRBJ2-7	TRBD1	TGTGCCACCGTAACTCTAGGCCGACAGGGTAGGAGGGAGCAGTACTTC	CATVTLGRQGRREQYF
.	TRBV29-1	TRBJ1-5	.	TGCAGCGCCCAGGAAGGCAGGAATCAGCCCCAGCATTTT	CSAQEGRNQPQHF
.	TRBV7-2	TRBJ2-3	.	TGTGCCAGCAGCTCGATGGTCACAGATACGCAGTATTTT	CASSSMVTDTQYF
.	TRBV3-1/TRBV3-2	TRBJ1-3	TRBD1	TGTGCCAGCAGCCTAGGGACAGTAGGAAACACCATATATTTT	CASSLGTVGNTIYF
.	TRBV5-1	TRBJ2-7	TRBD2	TGCGCCAGCAGCTTGGATTTACGGGCGGGAGAGGGCGAGCAGTACTTC	CASSLDLRAGEGEQYF
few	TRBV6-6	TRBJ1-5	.	TGTGCCAGCAGTTACCCATCAGGTTCTAGCAATCAGCCCCAGCATTTT	CASSYPSGSSNQPQHF